A single sample is the source of the 30 T cell receptor beta chains below, sequenced in a study of blood T cell repertoires in COVID-19. The data were produced by immunoSEQ multiplex PCR, yet TCRdb's version contains in-frame clones alone and is incomplete. The sample includes under 350,000 clones, 86% seen only once; the top ten take over 2.5%. The sequenced sample consisted of PBMCs or T cells enriched from blood (not recorded which). These receptors were collected from a woman aged 18 to 35 who had recovered from COVID-19.

This chain links TRBV9 with TRBJ1-4; a possible D gene is TRBD1 (5 bases). The CDR3 length is 15 residues. With 1 base removed from V and 8 bases from J, the gap between germline ends came to 15 bases. CDR1 SGDLS and CDR2 YYNGEE come from the germline V gene. The CDR3 is CASSVRAGRGEKLFF. Written as DNA, the CDR3 is TGTGCCAGCAGCGTAAGGGCAGGGAGGGGAGAAAAACTGTTTTTT.

This clone was found a few times. The rearrangement links TRBV2 to TRBJ2-1; TRBD1 agrees at 9 bases. CDR3 length equals 15 residues. With 4 bases clipped from V and 8 bases from J, the junction kept 9 bases outside the gene matches. Per the germline V gene, CDR1 is SNHLY and CDR2 is FYNNEI. This CDR3 reads CASSGTGEVLYEQFF. CDR3 nucleotides: TGTGCCAGCAGTGGGACAGGGGAAGTGTTATATGAGCAGTTCTTC.

The chain joins TRBV28 to TRBJ1-5; D is uncertain. The CDR3 loop spans 12 amino acids. Germline V gene sequence: CDR1 MDHEN, CDR2 SYDVKM. Deletions cut 6 bases from V and 4 bases from J, with 7 bases between. CDR3 in amino acids: CASRVTNQPQHF. The DNA of the CDR3 is TGTGCCAGCAGGGTGACAAATCAGCCCCAGCATTTT.

This rearrangement joins TRBV2 to TRBJ1-5; no firm D call. The CDR3 spans 13 residues. Germline lookup yields CDR1 SNHLY and CDR2 FYNNEI. V shed 6 bases and J shed 2 bases, with 8 bases lying between them. The CDR3 DNA is TGTGCCAGCAGCGCAGATCGCAATCAGCCCCAGCATTTT. Translating it yields CASSADRNQPQHF.

The rearrangement uses TRBV11-2 and TRBJ2-2; a weak D match, TRBD1 (6 bases). The length of the CDR3 is 16 residues. Trimming cost V 5 bases and J 4 bases, with 17 bases left between them. CDR1 SGHAT and CDR2 FQNNGV come from the germline V gene. This chain's CDR3 is CASSPLDRGSTGELFF. For the CDR3, the DNA is TGTGCCAGCAGCCCTTTGGACAGAGGGAGCACCGGGGAGCTGTTTTTT.

In this sample, this clone turned up a few times. This rearrangement joins TRBV4-1 to TRBJ2-7; 7 bases line up with TRBD1. The CDR3 has 13 amino acids. The germline V gene encodes CDR1 MGHRA and CDR2 YSYEKL. Trimming removed 4 bases from V and 2 bases from J; junction bases left unmatched: 2. The CDR3 DNA is TGCGCCAGCAGCCCGGGACAGCCCTACGAGCAGTACTTC. Protein sequence: CASSPGQPYEQYF.

The chain joins TRBV4-3 to TRBJ2-7, with D uncertain. Looked up from germline, CDR1 is LGHNA and CDR2 is YSLEER. The CDR3 sequence is 14 residues long. V was shortened by 2 bases and J by 7 bases, with 15 bases between the two germline ends. CDR3 in amino acids: CASSQTRSPWEQYF. CDR3 nucleotide sequence: TGCGCCAGCAGCCAAACAAGATCCCCCTGGGAGCAGTACTTC.

This chain uses TRBV5-1 with TRBJ1-3; possibly TRBD1 for D (5 bases). CDR3 length: 14 residues. Trimming took 0 bases from V and 3 from J, leaving 7 bases between them. Germline CDR1 SGHRS, CDR2 YFSETQ. The CDR3 region is CASSLEGVGNTIYF. For the CDR3, the DNA is TGCGCCAGCAGCTTGGAAGGGGTTGGAAACACCATATATTTT.

The genes are TRBV6-1 and TRBJ2-7; D remains unclear. The germline V gene has CDR1 MNHNS and CDR2 SASEGT. V gave up 2 bases and J gave up 5 bases, with 7 bases separating them. CDR3 length equals 12 residues. The CDR3 sequence: CASSEQVDEQYF. For the CDR3, the DNA is TGTGCCAGCAGTGAACAGGTCGACGAGCAGTACTTC.

The V and J genes are TRBV11-3 and TRBJ2-1; possibly TRBD2 for D (7 bases). CDR1 is SGHNT and CDR2 is YENEEA in the germline V gene. V lost 6 bases and J 6 bases, leaving 21 bases between the germline ends. The length of the CDR3 is 16 residues. The CDR3 region is CASRDGGLGGLNEQFF. DNA for the CDR3: TGTGCCAGCAGGGACGGAGGACTAGGGGGTCTCAATGAGCAGTTCTTC.

V and J are TRBV7-9 and TRBJ2-2; 7 positions agree with TRBD2. Germline trimming cut 3 bases from V and 6 bases from J; bases unmatched to any gene: 10. The CDR3 totals 16 residues. Germline CDR1 and CDR2: SEHNR and FQNEAQ (reference sequence). The CDR3 DNA reads as TGTGCCAGCAGCTTTCCGACTAGCCCTTCCGCCGGGGAGCTGTTTTTT. Residues: CASSFPTSPSAGELFF. The whole variable domain, filled in from reference TRBV7-9 and TRBJ2-2, reads DTGVSQNPRHKITKRGQNVTFRCDPISEHNRLYWYRQTLGQGPEFLTYFQNEAQLEKSRLLSDRFSAERPKGSFSTLEIQRTEQGDSAMYLCASSFPTSPSAGELFFGEGSRLTVL.

The chain links TRBV7-2 to TRBJ1-3, with D unresolved. Looked up from germline, CDR1 is SGHTA and CDR2 is FQGNSA. The CDR3 covers 18 residues. V shed 1 base and J shed 0 bases, with 16 bases lying between them. Here the CDR3 reads CASSLVPPSVLSGNTIYF. Here the CDR3 DNA reads TGTGCCAGCAGCTTAGTTCCCCCTTCAGTCCTCTCTGGAAACACCATATATTTT.

The chain links TRBV29-1 to TRBJ2-2; TRBD1 might be the D (5 bases). Trimming removed 3 bases at V and 5 bases at J, with 16 bases between. The CDR3 runs 15 residues. CDR1 is SQVTM and CDR2 is ANQGSEA in the germline V gene. The CDR3 DNA reads TGCAGCGTTGAGGGGCAGGGTGTAGAGACCGGGGAGCTGTTTTTT. Translated, it gives CSVEGQGVETGELFF.

This chain links TRBV9 with TRBJ2-3; tentative D call: TRBD2 (6 bases). Germline CDR1 reads SGDLS; CDR2 reads YYNGEE. CDR3 size: 14 residues. Trimming shortened V by 7 bases and J by 1 base, and 13 bases separated the two germline ends. The CDR3 nucleotides read TGTGCCAGCGGGGACTCCTCCGGCACAGATACGCAGTATTTT. It codes for CASGDSSGTDTQYF.

V gene TRBV5-5 combines with J gene TRBJ2-7; TRBD1 agrees at 9 bases. CDR3 length: 14 amino acids. Germline trimming cut 5 bases from V and 6 bases from J; bases unmatched to any gene: 9. The germline V gene encodes CDR1 SGHKS and CDR2 YYEKEE (reference sequence). The CDR3 nucleotides are TGTGCCAGCAGGACCCCGGGACAGGGTGCCGAGCAGTACTTC. Amino acids: CASRTPGQGAEQYF.

The CDR3 nucleotides are TGCGCCAGCAGCTACTCGGGACACATAATGAACACTGAAGCTTTCTTT. This gives the protein CASSYSGHIMNTEAFF. This rearrangement joins TRBV5-1 to TRBJ1-1; D may be TRBD1 (6 bases). V shed 3 bases and J shed 0 bases, with 15 bases lying between them. Per germline, CDR1 SGHRS and CDR2 YFSETQ. The length of the CDR3 is 16 residues.

The chain recombines TRBV3-1 (or the pseudogene TRBV3-2) with TRBJ2-3, with 7 bases that match TRBD2. J gave up 5 bases and V 3 bases, and 14 bases lay outside the gene matches. This CDR3 is built from 17 residues. CDR1 is LGHDT, CDR2 YNNKEL, per germline (reference sequence). The CDR3 here is CASSHLPFRRELDTQYF. The CDR3 nucleotides are TGTGCCAGCAGCCACCTCCCTTTTCGGCGGGAGTTAGATACGCAGTATTTT.

The chain combines TRBV18 with TRBJ2-7; the match to TRBD1 covers 11 bases. With 1 base clipped from V and 7 bases from J, the junction kept 9 bases outside the gene matches. Germline V gene sequence: CDR1 KGHSH, CDR2 LQKENI. CDR3 size: 16 residues. For the CDR3, the DNA is TGTGCCAGCTCACCACGCGCCGGGACAGGGGGAGATGAGCAGTACTTC. It specifies CASSPRAGTGGDEQYF.

This chain's CDR3 is CAISPVGGASTEAFF. The CDR3 bases are TGTGCCATCAGCCCGGTAGGGGGCGCGTCTACTGAAGCTTTCTTT. The chain couples TRBV10-3 to TRBJ1-1; 7 bases line up with TRBD1. Germline CDR1 and CDR2: ENHRY and SYGVKD. The CDR3 sequence is 15 residues long. Trimming cost V 6 bases and J 5 bases; bases outside gene matches: 12.

V usage is TRBV2 and J usage is TRBJ2-7, with D possibly being TRBD1 (5 bases). The V gene lost 3 bases and the J gene lost 4 bases, with 13 bases spanning the gap. CDR1 is SNHLY, CDR2 FYNNEI, per germline. This CDR3 comprises 14 residues. The CDR3 protein is CASSEGNRLYEQYF. CDR3 in DNA: TGTGCCAGCAGTGAGGGAAACAGGCTTTACGAGCAGTACTTC.

This clone was seen only once. V and J are TRBV27 and TRBJ2-4; 10 bases fit TRBD1. V trimming: 5 bases; J trimming: 0 bases; junction bases outside the gene matches: 13. CDR1 is MNHEY, CDR2 SMNVEV, per germline (reference sequence). CDR3 length equals 19 residues. As DNA, the CDR3 is TGTGCCAGCAGTCACTCCGGGACAGGGGAGATCTTAGCCAAAAACATTCAGTACTTC. It encodes CASSHSGTGEILAKNIQYF.

The J gene is TRBJ2-2, the V gene TRBV4-3, with unresolved D. This CDR3 contains 17 residues. V was cut by 4 bases and J by 6 bases, with 21 bases left in between. The germline CDR1 and CDR2 sequences are LGHNA and YSLEER. The CDR3 sequence: CASSPHRIRVLSGELFF. Written as DNA, the CDR3 is TGCGCCAGCAGCCCGCACAGAATTCGAGTCTTGTCCGGGGAGCTGTTTTTT.

This rearrangement joins TRBV11-3 to TRBJ2-2; D uncertain. V lost 6 bases and J lost 6, with 8 bases in between. The CDR3 extends over 12 amino acids. From germline, CDR1 is SGHNT and CDR2 YENEEA. The CDR3 sequence is CASRRDSGELFF. Here the CDR3 DNA reads TGTGCCAGCAGACGCGATTCCGGGGAGCTGTTTTTT.

The chain is built from TRBV27 and TRBJ1-1, with 7 bases matching TRBD1. The length of the CDR3 is 15 residues. Germline V lookup: CDR1 MNHEY, CDR2 SMNVEV (reference sequence). The V gene end was trimmed by 5 bases and the J gene end by 3 bases; junction bases not matched to a gene: 9. CDR3 in DNA: TGTGCCAGCAGTCCCAGGACAGGTTGGGACACTGAAGCTTTCTTT. Protein product: CASSPRTGWDTEAFF.

The rearrangement joins TRBV4-3 to TRBJ1-4; D uncertain. The CDR3 sequence is 15 residues long. Trimming stripped 2 bases from V and 0 bases from J, with 7 bases between. Germline assignment: CDR1 LGHNA and CDR2 YSLEER. The CDR3 DNA reads as TGCGCCAGCAGCCAATCGAGAGCAACTAATGAAAAACTGTTTTTT. As protein: CASSQSRATNEKLFF.

V and J are TRBV11-3 and TRBJ2-5, with TRBD1 identical over 11 bases. V lost 5 bases to trimming and J lost 6 bases; unmatched junction nucleotides: 8. CDR3 length equals 15 residues. Germline CDR1 is SGHNT and CDR2 is YENEEA. The CDR3 here is CASSPTGTGGQTQYF. Here the CDR3 DNA reads TGTGCCAGCAGCCCAACCGGGACAGGGGGGCAGACCCAGTACTTC.

This rearrangement joins TRBV15 to TRBJ2-1; 9 bases line up with TRBD2. The trim removed 0 bases at V and 6 bases at J, leaving 15 bases unmatched. This CDR3 is built from 19 residues. Germline assignment: CDR1 LNHNV and CDR2 YYDKDF (reference sequence). As DNA, the CDR3 is TGTGCCACCAGCAGAGAACGAGCTGGGGGCGGGAGGGCCACCAATGAGCAGTTCTTC. Protein product: CATSRERAGGGRATNEQFF.

This clone is a singleton in its sample. The chain has TRBV4-2 and TRBJ2-1, with 8 bases identical to TRBD2. Germline V gives CDR1 LGHNA, CDR2 YNFKEQ. J lost 5 bases, V lost 2 bases, and 11 bases had no gene match. There are 17 residues in the CDR3. The CDR3 reads CASSQMKAAGADNEQFF. The CDR3 nucleotides read TGTGCCAGCAGCCAAATGAAGGCAGCGGGAGCTGACAATGAGCAGTTCTTC.

The chain carries TRBV29-1 and TRBJ2-7, with 8 bases matching TRBD2. The V and J ends lost 4 bases and 1 base, in that order; junction bases with no gene match: 21. Germline assignment: CDR1 SQVTM and CDR2 ANQGSEA. There are 19 residues in the CDR3. CDR3 region: CSVALLSGRGLRPSYEQYF. The CDR3 coding sequence is TGCAGCGTTGCCCTCCTCAGCGGGAGAGGGTTGCGTCCATCCTACGAGCAGTACTTC.

The rearrangement links TRBV11-3 to TRBJ1-2; 8 bases are shared with TRBD1. The CDR3 runs to 13 residues. Germline CDR1 is SGHNT and CDR2 is YENEEA. J was trimmed by 6 bases and V by 5 bases; bases with no gene match: 5. CDR3 region: CASSRHRGDGYTF. CDR3 DNA: TGTGCCAGCAGCCGGCACAGGGGGGATGGCTACACCTTC.